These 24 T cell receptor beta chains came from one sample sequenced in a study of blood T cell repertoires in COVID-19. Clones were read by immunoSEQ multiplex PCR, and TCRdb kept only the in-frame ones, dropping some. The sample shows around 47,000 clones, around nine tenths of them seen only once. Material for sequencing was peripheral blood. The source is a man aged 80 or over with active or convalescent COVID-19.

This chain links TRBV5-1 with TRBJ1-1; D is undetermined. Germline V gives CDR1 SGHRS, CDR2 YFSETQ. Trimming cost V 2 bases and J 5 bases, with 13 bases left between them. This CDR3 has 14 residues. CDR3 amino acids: CASSLEGSRTEAFF. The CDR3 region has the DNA TGCGCCAGCAGCTTAGAAGGGAGTCGGACTGAAGCTTTCTTT. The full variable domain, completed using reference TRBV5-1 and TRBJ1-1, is KAGVTQTPRYLIKTRGQQVTLSCSPISGHRSVSWYQQTPGQGLQFLFEYFSETQRNKGNFPGRFSGRQFSNSRSEMNVSTLELGDSALYLCASSLEGSRTEAFFGQGTRLTVV.

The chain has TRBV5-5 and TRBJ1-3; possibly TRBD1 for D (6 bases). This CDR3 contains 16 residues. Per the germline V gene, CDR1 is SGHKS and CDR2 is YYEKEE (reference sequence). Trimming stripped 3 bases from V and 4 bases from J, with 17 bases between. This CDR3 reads CASSWMSGTLGNTIYF. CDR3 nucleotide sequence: TGTGCCAGCAGCTGGATGTCCGGGACACTCGGAAACACCATATATTTT.

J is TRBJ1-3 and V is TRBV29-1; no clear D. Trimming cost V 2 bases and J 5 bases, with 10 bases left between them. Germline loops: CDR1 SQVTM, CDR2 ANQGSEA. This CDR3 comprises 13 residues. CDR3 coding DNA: TGCAGCGTTGAATCCGGGGAGAGAAACACCATATATTTT. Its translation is CSVESGERNTIYF.

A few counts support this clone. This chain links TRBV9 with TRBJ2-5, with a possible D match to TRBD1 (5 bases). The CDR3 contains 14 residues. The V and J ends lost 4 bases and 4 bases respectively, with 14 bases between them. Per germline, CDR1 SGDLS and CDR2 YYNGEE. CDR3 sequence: CASSWSGNGETQYF. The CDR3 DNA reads TGTGCCAGCAGCTGGTCAGGGAATGGAGAGACCCAGTACTTC.

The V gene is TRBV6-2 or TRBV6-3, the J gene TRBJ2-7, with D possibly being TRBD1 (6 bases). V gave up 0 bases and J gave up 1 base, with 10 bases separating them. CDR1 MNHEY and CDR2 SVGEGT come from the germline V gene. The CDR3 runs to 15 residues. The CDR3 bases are TGTGCCAGCAGTTACTCGATTGGACAGTCCTACGAGCAGTACTTC. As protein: CASSYSIGQSYEQYF.

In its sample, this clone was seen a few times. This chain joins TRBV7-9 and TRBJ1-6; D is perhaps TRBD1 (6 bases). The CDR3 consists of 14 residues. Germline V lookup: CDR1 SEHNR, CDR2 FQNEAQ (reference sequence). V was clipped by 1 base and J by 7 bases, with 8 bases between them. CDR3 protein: CASSLGQENSPLHF. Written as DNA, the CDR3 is TGTGCCAGCAGCTTAGGACAGGAAAATTCACCCCTCCACTTT.

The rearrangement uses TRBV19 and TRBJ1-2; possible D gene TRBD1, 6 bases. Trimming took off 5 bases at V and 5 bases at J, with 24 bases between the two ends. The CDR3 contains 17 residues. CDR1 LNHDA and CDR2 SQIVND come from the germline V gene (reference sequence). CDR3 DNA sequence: TGTGCCAGTAGTCCTGGGGTTTTGGGATACAGGGAGTATGGCTACACCTTC. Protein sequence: CASSPGVLGYREYGYTF.

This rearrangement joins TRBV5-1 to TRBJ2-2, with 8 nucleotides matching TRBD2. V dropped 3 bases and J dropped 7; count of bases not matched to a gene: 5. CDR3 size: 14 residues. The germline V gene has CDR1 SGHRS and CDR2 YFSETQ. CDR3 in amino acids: CASSSGLGVGELFF. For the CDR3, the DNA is TGCGCCAGCAGCTCGGGACTAGGGGTCGGGGAGCTGTTTTTT.

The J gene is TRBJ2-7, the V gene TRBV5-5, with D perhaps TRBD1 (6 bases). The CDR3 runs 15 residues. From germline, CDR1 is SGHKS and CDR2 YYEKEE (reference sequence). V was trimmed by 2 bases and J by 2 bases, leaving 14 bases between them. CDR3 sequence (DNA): TGTGCCAGCAGCTTTTCCGGGACACTTGCCTACGAGCAGTACTTC. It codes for CASSFSGTLAYEQYF.

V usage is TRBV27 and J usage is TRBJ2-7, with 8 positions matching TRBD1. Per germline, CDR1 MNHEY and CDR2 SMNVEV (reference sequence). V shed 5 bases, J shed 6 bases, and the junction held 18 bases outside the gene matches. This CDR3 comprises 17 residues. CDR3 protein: CASSTMPGQGTTREQYF. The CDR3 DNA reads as TGTGCCAGCAGTACTATGCCCGGACAGGGAACAACTCGCGAGCAGTACTTC.

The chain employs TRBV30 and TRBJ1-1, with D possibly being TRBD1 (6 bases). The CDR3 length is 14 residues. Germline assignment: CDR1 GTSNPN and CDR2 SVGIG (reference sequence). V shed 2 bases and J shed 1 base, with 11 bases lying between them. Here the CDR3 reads CAWSKLGGNTEAFF. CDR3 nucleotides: TGTGCCTGGAGTAAGCTAGGGGGGAACACTGAAGCTTTCTTT.

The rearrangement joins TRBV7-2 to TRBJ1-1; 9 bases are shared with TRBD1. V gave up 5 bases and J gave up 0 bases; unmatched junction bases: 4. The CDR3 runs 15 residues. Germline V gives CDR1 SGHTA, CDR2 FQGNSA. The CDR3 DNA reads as TGTGCCAGCAGCGAACGGACAGGGGTGAACACTGAAGCTTTCTTT. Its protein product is CASSERTGVNTEAFF.

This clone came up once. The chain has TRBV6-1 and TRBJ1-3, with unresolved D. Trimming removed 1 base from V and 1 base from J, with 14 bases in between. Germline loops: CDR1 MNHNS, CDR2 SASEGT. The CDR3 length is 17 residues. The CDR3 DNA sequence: TGTGCCAGCAGTGAAGTCCGGACGGGGAGGTCTGGAAACACCATATATTTT. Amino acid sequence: CASSEVRTGRSGNTIYF.

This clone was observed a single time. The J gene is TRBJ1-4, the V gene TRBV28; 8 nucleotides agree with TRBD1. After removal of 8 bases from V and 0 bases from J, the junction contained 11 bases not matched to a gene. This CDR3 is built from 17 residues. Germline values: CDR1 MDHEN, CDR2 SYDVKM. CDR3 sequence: CASPWDRSPATNEKLFF. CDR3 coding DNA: TGTGCCAGCCCTTGGGACAGGAGCCCAGCAACTAATGAAAAACTGTTTTTT.

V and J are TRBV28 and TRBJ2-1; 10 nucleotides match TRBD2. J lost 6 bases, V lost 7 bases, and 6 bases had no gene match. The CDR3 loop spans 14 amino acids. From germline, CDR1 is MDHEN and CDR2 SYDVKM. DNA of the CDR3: TGTGCCAGCATGCGGCTAGCGGGAGTCAATGAGCAGTTCTTC. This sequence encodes CASMRLAGVNEQFF.

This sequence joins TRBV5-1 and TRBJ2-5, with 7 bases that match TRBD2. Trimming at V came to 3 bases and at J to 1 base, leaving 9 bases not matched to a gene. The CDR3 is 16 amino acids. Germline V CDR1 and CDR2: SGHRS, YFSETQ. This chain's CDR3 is CASSWGGDTTQETQYF. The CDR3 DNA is TGCGCCAGCAGCTGGGGGGGTGATACCACCCAAGAGACCCAGTACTTC.

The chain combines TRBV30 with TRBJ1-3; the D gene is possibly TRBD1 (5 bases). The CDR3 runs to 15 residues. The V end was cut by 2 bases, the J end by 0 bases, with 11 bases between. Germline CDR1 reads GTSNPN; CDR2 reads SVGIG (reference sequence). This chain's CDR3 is CAWSLTAASGNTIYF. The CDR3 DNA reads TGTGCCTGGAGTTTGACAGCTGCCTCTGGAAACACCATATATTTT.

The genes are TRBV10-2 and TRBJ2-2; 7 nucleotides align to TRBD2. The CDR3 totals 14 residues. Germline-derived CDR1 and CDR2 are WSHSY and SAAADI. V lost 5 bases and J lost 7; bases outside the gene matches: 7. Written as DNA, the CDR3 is TGCGCCAGCAGTCGGACGGGGGGTGGCGGGGAGCTGTTTTTT. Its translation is CASSRTGGGGELFF.

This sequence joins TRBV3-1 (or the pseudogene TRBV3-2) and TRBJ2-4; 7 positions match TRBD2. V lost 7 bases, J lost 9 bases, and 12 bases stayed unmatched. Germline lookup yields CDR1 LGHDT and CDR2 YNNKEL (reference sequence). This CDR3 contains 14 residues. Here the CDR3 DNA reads TGTGCCAGCACCCCTACCGGGGGGATTTCCATTCAGTACTTC. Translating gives CASTPTGGISIQYF.

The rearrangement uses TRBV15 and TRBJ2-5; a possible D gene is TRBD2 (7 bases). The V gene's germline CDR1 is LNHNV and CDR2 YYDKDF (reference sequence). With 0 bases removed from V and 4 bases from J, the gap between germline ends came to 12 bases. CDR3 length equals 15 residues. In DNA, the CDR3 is TGTGCCACCAGCAGAGATCGGGGGGCCTCAGAGACCCAGTACTTC. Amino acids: CATSRDRGASETQYF.

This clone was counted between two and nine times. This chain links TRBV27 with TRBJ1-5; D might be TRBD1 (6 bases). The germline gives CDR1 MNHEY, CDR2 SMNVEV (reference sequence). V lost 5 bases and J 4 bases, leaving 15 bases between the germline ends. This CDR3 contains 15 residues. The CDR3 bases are TGTGCCAGCAGTCGCGGGGGAGGGGGGAATCAGCCCCAGCATTTT. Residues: CASSRGGGGNQPQHF.

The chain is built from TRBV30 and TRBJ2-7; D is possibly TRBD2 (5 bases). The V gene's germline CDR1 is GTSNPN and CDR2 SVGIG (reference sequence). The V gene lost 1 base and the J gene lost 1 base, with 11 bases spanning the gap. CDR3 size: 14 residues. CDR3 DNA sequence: TGTGCCTGGAGTGCGGGGTATCGATCCTACGAGCAGTACTTC. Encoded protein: CAWSAGYRSYEQYF.

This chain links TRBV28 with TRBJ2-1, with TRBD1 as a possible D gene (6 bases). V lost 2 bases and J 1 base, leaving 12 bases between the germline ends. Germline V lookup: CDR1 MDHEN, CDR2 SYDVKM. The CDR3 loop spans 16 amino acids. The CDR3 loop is CASSLGGLPSYNEQFF. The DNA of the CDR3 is TGTGCCAGCAGTTTAGGGGGCCTCCCTTCCTACAATGAGCAGTTCTTC.

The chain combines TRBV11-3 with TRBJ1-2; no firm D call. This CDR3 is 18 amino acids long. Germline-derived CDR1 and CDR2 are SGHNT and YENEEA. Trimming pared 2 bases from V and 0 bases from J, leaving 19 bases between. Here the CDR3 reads CASSLYPTEIFANYGYTF. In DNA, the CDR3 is TGTGCCAGCAGCTTATACCCCACCGAGATCTTCGCTAACTATGGCTACACCTTC.